This entry lists 19 T cell receptor beta chains sequenced from one sample in a study of monozygotic twins with inflammatory bowel disease. TCRdb re-called the 5' RACE reads; one entry per CDR3 protein, DNA not given. Its table records around 150,000 distinct CDR3 sequences. Sequencing input: blood. Receptors originate from a human donor with ulcerative colitis or Crohn's disease, or a healthy co-twin of an affected twin (not recorded which).

This chain joins TRBV7-2 and TRBJ2-5; the D call from TCRdb, TRBD2, cannot be confirmed without DNA. CDR1 is SGHTA and CDR2 is FQGNSA in the germline V gene. This CDR3 spans 15 amino acids. This CDR3 is CASSSRGSGIETQYF.

The chain uses TRBV4-3 and TRBJ2-3; TCRdb's D call of TRBD2 is untestable without DNA. The CDR3 is made up of 21 amino acids. CDR1 is LGHNA, CDR2 YSLEER, per germline. The CDR3 spells CASSQGLGRVAGATSTDTQYF.

The V and J genes are TRBV3-1 and TRBJ2-1. CDR3 length: 14 residues. Germline loops: CDR1 LGHDT, CDR2 YNNKEL (reference sequence). This CDR3 is CASSLAGRNNEQFF.

This chain connects TRBV7-2 to TRBJ2-3; the TRBD1 assignment by TCRdb is unverifiable without DNA. The CDR3 is 14 amino acids. From germline, CDR1 is SGHTA and CDR2 FQGNSA. CDR3 protein: CASCLVSGEDTQYF.

The chain employs TRBV11-3 and TRBJ2-7; TCRdb outputs TRBD2, but without DNA this stays unchecked. Per germline, CDR1 SGHNT and CDR2 YENEEA. This CDR3 comprises 15 residues. The CDR3 reads CASSLGGARDGEQYF.

The CDR3 protein is CSAAIAGGYNEQFF. The chain links TRBV20-1 to TRBJ2-1; TCRdb gives TRBD2 as the D gene, but with no DNA this cannot be confirmed. The CDR3 covers 14 residues. From germline, CDR1 is DFQATT and CDR2 SNEGSKA (reference sequence).

The V gene is TRBV4-3, the J gene TRBJ2-3; TCRdb outputs TRBD2, but without DNA this stays unchecked. CDR1 is LGHNA and CDR2 is YSLEER in the germline V gene. This CDR3 has 17 residues. The CDR3 is CASSQEGSGSLPYTQYF.

The V and J genes are TRBV6-1 and TRBJ2-5; there is no DNA to check the TCRdb D call of TRBD1. The CDR3 is made up of 13 amino acids. CDR1 is MNHNS and CDR2 is SASEGT in the germline V gene. CDR3 region: CAIRAEGAETQYF.

This sequence joins TRBV7-3 and TRBJ1-1. Germline-derived CDR1 and CDR2 are SGHTA and FQGTGA. The CDR3 length is 12 residues. This CDR3 reads CASSLDNTEAFF. Full variable domain (rest looked up from reference TRBV7-3 and TRBJ1-1): GAGVSQTPSNKVTEKGKYVELRCDPISGHTALYWYRQSLGQGPEFLIYFQGTGAADDSGLPNDRFFAVRPEGSVSTLKIQRTERGDSAVYLCASSLDNTEAFFGQGTRLTVV.

This chain links TRBV7-9 with TRBJ2-5; the TRBD1 assignment by TCRdb is unverifiable without DNA. Germline V gene lookup returns CDR1 SEHNR and CDR2 FQNEAQ (reference sequence). The CDR3 extends over 13 amino acids. Here the CDR3 reads CASSLEQGKTQYF.

The chain combines TRBV5-1 with TRBJ1-1. The CDR3 spans 14 residues. Germline lookup yields CDR1 SGHRS and CDR2 YFSETQ. The CDR3 sequence is CASRLGILNTEAFF.

V gene TRBV4-2 combines with J gene TRBJ2-7. CDR1 is LGHNA, CDR2 YNFKEQ, per germline. The CDR3 has 15 residues. CDR3 sequence reads: CASSQVSAVSYEQYF.

J is TRBJ2-1 and V is TRBV20-1; TCRdb returns TRBD1, unconfirmable since there is no DNA. Per germline, CDR1 DFQATT and CDR2 SNEGSKA (reference sequence). This CDR3 contains 16 residues. The CDR3 region is CSAGVGDSSSYNEQFF.

The rearrangement joins TRBV4-3 to TRBJ2-1; lacking DNA, the TRBD1 call made by TCRdb goes unchecked. The CDR3 is 14 residues long. Germline CDR1 is LGHNA and CDR2 is YSLEER. The CDR3 reads CASSQGTPWDEQFF.

This rearrangement joins TRBV10-3 to TRBJ1-1. Germline loops: CDR1 ENHRY, CDR2 SYGVKD. The CDR3 has 13 residues. CDR3 sequence: CAISDVRDTEAFF.

The CDR3 sequence is CASSHRSGLSTDTQYF. This rearrangement joins TRBV27 to TRBJ2-3; TCRdb returns TRBD2, unconfirmable since there is no DNA. This CDR3 spans 16 amino acids. Germline values: CDR1 MNHEY, CDR2 SMNVEV (reference sequence).

The CDR3: CSARVGTLENTEAFF. This chain uses TRBV20-1 with TRBJ1-1; TCRdb outputs TRBD1, but without DNA this stays unchecked. Germline assignment: CDR1 DFQATT and CDR2 SNEGSKA (reference sequence). This CDR3 comprises 15 residues.

The V gene is TRBV20-1, the J gene TRBJ1-4. Germline CDR1 reads DFQATT; CDR2 reads SNEGSKA (reference sequence). The CDR3 has 13 amino acids. CDR3 region: CSARRPEREKLFF.

This chain links TRBV5-1 with TRBJ1-5. CDR1 and CDR2 (germline): SGHRS, YFSETQ. CDR3 length equals 15 residues. The CDR3 spells CASSTLLRENQPQHF.